This T cell receptor beta chain was sequenced during a study of regulatory T cells in long-lasting Graves disease. Background on the study: Freshly diagnosed Graves' patients had used antithyroid drugs for under 3 months.

The time point denotes: newly diagnosed GD, antithyroid drugs for less than 3 months. Scientists built the TCR library using RNA that was extracted from PBMCs. Peripheral blood, at nine milliliters, went into EDTA tubes. CDR3-region Arm-PCR and iRepertoire HTBI primers produced the TCR beta libraries. TCRdb reprocessed the multiplex PCR reads with MiXCR, giving one entry per CDR3 protein. The profile shows around 420,000 distinct CDR3 sequences, 15% to 17% of them singletons. CDR1 and CDR2 (germline): KGHDR, SFDVKD. Trimming took 0 bases from V and 6 from J, leaving 10 bases between them. This CDR3 region has 14 residues. This clonotype was picked up a small number of times.

Material: peripheral blood mononuclear cells (PBMCs), obtained at new diagnosis, from a patient treated with antithyroid drugs. V usage is TRBV24-1 and J usage is TRBJ1-2; unclear D gene. The receptor was derived from a female donor with Graves disease. CDR3 bases: TGTGCCACCAGTGATTTGCAACGGAAGCATGGCTACACCTTC. This translates into CATSDLQRKHGYTF.